This is a list of T cell receptor beta chains from one sample in a study of CD8 T cells in ankylosing spondylitis. MiXCR, applied by TCRdb to the 5' RACE reads, yields one record per CDR3 protein. The profile covers some 180,000 distinct CDR3 sequences, with approximately 18% appearing a single time and around 4.5% taken by the ten largest. Sequencing was done on a sample of blood, either unsorted or a sorted T cell fraction (not recorded which). The source of these receptors is a male donor under 30 with ankylosing spondylitis or in good health (not recorded which). Both conserved end residues are part of each CDR3. The D gene is left open where the match is weak. Size is stated for part of the rows, as once, few or many counts, or as a class when the clone is expanded.

V	D	J	length	size	CDR3	DNA
TRBV19	NA	TRBJ1-2	11	few	CASREGAGYTF	TGTGCCAGTAGAGAAGGGGCGGGCTACACCTTC
TRBV28	NA	TRBJ1-5	16	many	CASSQFQASSNQPQHF	TGTGCCAGCAGCCAGTTTCAGGCCTCTAGCAATCAGCCCCAGCATTTT
TRBV4-1	TRBD2	TRBJ2-1	13	many	CASRSGSDNEQFF	TGCGCCAGCAGGAGCGGGAGCGATAATGAGCAGTTCTTC
TRBV5-6	NA	TRBJ1-5	15	many	CASSFNRNSNQPQHF	TGTGCCAGCAGCTTTAACAGAAATAGCAATCAGCCCCAGCATTTT
TRBV20-1	NA	TRBJ1-4	13	many	CSARAGFNEKLFF	TGCAGTGCCCGCGCGGGCTTTAATGAAAAACTGTTTTTT
TRBV12-3/TRBV12-4	NA	TRBJ1-2	13	many	CASSARGVEGYTF	TGTGCCAGCAGTGCCAGGGGCGTGGAGGGCTACACCTTC
TRBV4-2	NA	TRBJ2-1	16	NA	CASSQPSPSDYNEQFF	TGTGCCAGCAGCCAACCATCTCCTAGCGACTACAATGAGCAGTTCTTC
TRBV6-2/TRBV6-3	TRBD2	TRBJ2-1	15	many	CASSPGLAANNEQFF	TGTGCCAGCAGCCCCGGACTAGCGGCCAACAATGAGCAGTTCTTC
TRBV6-5	NA	TRBJ2-7	12	NA	CASRGLSYEQYF	TGTGCCAGCAGGGGCCTTTCCTACGAGCAGTACTTC
TRBV5-1	NA	TRBJ1-2	12	many	CASSFTGGGYTF	TGCGCCAGCAGCTTCACAGGCGGTGGCTACACCTTC
TRBV20-1	TRBD1	TRBJ2-1	12	many	CSATGTVSEQFF	TGCAGTGCTACCGGGACAGTGAGTGAGCAGTTCTTC
TRBV15	TRBD1	TRBJ2-7	17	many	CATSRDLVGTGATRQYF	TGTGCCACCAGCAGAGATCTGGTAGGGACAGGGGCTACTCGGCAGTACTTC
TRBV14	NA	TRBJ1-3	13	many	CASSLPGGNTIYF	TGTGCCAGCAGCCTCCCGGGCGGTAACACCATATATTTT
TRBV29-1	NA	TRBJ1-2	11	many	CSVHGNTGYTF	TGCAGCGTTCACGGCAACACTGGCTACACCTTC
TRBV3-1	TRBD2	TRBJ2-3	17	many	CASSPTHGGSVADTQYF	TGTGCCAGCAGCCCTACCCACGGCGGGAGCGTCGCAGATACGCAGTATTTT
TRBV20-1	NA	TRBJ1-2	12	NA	CSARFTNYGYTF	TGCAGTGCTCGCTTCACTAACTATGGCTACACCTTC
TRBV28	TRBD2	TRBJ2-1	16	NA	CASSLLGGSSYNEQFF	TGTGCCAGCAGTTTATTGGGCGGGAGCTCCTACAATGAGCAGTTCTTC
TRBV29-1	NA	TRBJ2-3	11	many	CSVGLTDTQYF	TGCAGCGTTGGCCTCACAGATACGCAGTATTTT
TRBV19	TRBD2	TRBJ2-2	17	many	CASRRGTSGRQTGELFF	TGTGCCAGTAGGAGGGGGACTAGCGGGAGGCAAACCGGGGAGCTGTTTTTT
TRBV12-3/TRBV12-4	TRBD2	TRBJ2-2	17	many	CASSFDLAGTNTGELFF	TGTGCCAGCAGTTTTGATCTAGCGGGGACGAACACCGGGGAGCTGTTTTTT
TRBV11-1	NA	TRBJ2-1	14	many	CASSPGAAYNEQFF	TGTGCCAGCAGCCCCGGCGCGGCTTACAATGAGCAGTTCTTC
TRBV7-2	TRBD1	TRBJ2-1	12	NA	CASSMTGPEQFF	TGTGCCAGCAGCATGACAGGGCCTGAGCAGTTCTTC
TRBV30	NA	TRBJ1-1	11	many	CALFFGLEAFF	TGTGCCTTATTTTTTGGTCTCGAAGCTTTCTTT
TRBV21-1	NA	TRBJ2-1	15	NA	CASKDGTGGLSEQFF	TGTGCCAGCAAGGACGGGACGGGAGGGCTTAGTGAGCAGTTCTTC
TRBV7-2	TRBD2	TRBJ2-7	18	many	CASSLFRGGRAVSYEQYF	TGTGCCAGCAGCTTATTCCGGGGCGGGAGGGCCGTATCCTACGAGCAGTACTTC
TRBV28	TRBD1	TRBJ2-7	14	many	CASSFGDRDDEQYF	TGTGCCAGCAGTTTTGGGGACAGGGACGACGAGCAGTACTTC